This T cell receptor beta chain was profiled in a study of shared clonotypes between healthy human individuals. Sequenced by immunoSEQ multiplex PCR; TCRdb stores in-frame clones only, minus some. The repertoire holds over a million clones, with approximately 72% as singletons. The CDR3 contains 14 residues. V dropped 3 bases and J dropped 5 bases, with 13 bases sitting between them. Sequencing used memory CD4+ T cells sorted from blood. Subset defined: CD45RA-negative fraction. The V and J genes are TRBV23-1 and TRBJ2-5; tentative D call: TRBD1 (7 bases). TRBV23-1 has ORF status, its function being uncertain. The TCR originated in a man between 18 and 29 years old in good health. This chain's CDR3 is CASSHPPGGETQYF. In DNA, the CDR3 is TGCGCCAGCAGTCACCCCCCAGGGGGGGAGACCCAGTACTTC.